A selection of T cell receptor beta chains follows, all from one sample in a study of cytomegalovirus exposure and HLA in healthy donors. Assay: immunoSEQ multiplex PCR; the TCRdb copy retains only in-frame clones and omits some. The sample table includes around 75,000 clones. Sample: PBMCs. The origin of the receptors is a man aged 40-55 years in good health and CMV-seronegative. The CDR3 runs from the conserved cysteine through the conserved F or W. A D gene is named only where the DNA matches it firmly.

d_call j_call v_call cdr3_aa cdr3_nt
NA TRBJ2-7 TRBV11-2 CASSLTPEGSYEQYF TGTGCCAGCAGCCTCACTCCGGAGGGCTCCTACGAGCAGTACTTC
TRBD2 TRBJ2-1 TRBV2 CASSAGGAGGMRSYNEQFF TGTGCCAGCAGTGCCGGGGGAGCGGGAGGTATGCGCTCCTACAATGAGCAGTTCTTC
TRBD2 TRBJ2-7 TRBV4-3 CASSPWVGTSGTYEQYF TGCGCCAGCAGCCCTTGGGTCGGGACTAGCGGGACCTACGAGCAGTACTTC
NA TRBJ1-4 TRBV14 CASRLTGGYEKLFF TGTGCCAGCAGGCTAACAGGCGGTTATGAAAAACTGTTTTTT
TRBD2 TRBJ2-3 TRBV7-2 CASSLAPLAGTQYF TGTGCCAGCAGCTTAGCGCCGCTAGCGGGTACGCAGTATTTT
NA TRBJ1-1 TRBV10-1 CASNPHLIAGGTEAFF TGCGCCAGCAACCCTCACTTAATCGCCGGCGGGACTGAAGCTTTCTTT
NA TRBJ2-7 TRBV7-8 CASSSPTVDEQYF TGTGCCAGCAGCTCTCCCACAGTGGACGAGCAGTACTTC
TRBD2 TRBJ2-2 TRBV4-3 CASSQEPVGTSVFGELFF TGCGCCAGCAGCCAGGAGCCCGTCGGGACTAGCGTGTTCGGGGAGCTGTTTTTT
TRBD2 TRBJ2-1 TRBV27 CASSKAGTSVNNEQFF TGTGCCAGCAGTAAAGCCGGGACTAGCGTTAACAATGAGCAGTTCTTC
TRBD2 TRBJ2-7 TRBV7-2 CASSYRLAGFPSYEQYF TGTGCCAGCAGCTACAGACTAGCGGGGTTTCCCTCCTACGAGCAGTACTTC
NA TRBJ2-3 TRBV27 CASAYLQGGADTQYF TGTGCCAGCGCGTACTTACAGGGGGGGGCAGATACGCAGTATTTT
NA TRBJ2-2 TRBV4-1 CASSQGPPPLGAGELFF TGCGCCAGCAGCCAAGGTCCTCCCCCCCTAGGCGCCGGGGAGCTGTTTTTT
TRBD1 TRBJ1-2 TRBV6-6 CATQGGQGRGGYTF TGTGCCACCCAGGGGGGACAGGGTCGAGGGGGCTACACCTTC
NA TRBJ2-3 TRBV5-1 CASSLEGADTQYF TGCGCCAGCAGCTTGGAGGGGGCAGATACGCAGTATTTT
NA TRBJ1-1 TRBV6-5 CASSSRTALNTEAFF TGTGCCAGCAGTTCCCGGACAGCTTTGAACACTGAAGCTTTCTTT
NA TRBJ2-6 TRBV2 CASSAGPGANVLTF TGTGCCAGCAGTGCAGGGCCAGGGGCCAACGTCCTGACTTTC
NA TRBJ1-6 TRBV4-3 CASSQEWRANSYNSPLHF TGCGCCAGCAGCCAAGAATGGCGGGCCAACTCCTATAATTCACCCCTCCACTTT
NA TRBJ2-7 TRBV4-2 CASSPGRIYEQYF TGTGCCAGCAGCCCAGGAAGGATATACGAGCAGTACTTC
NA TRBJ2-3 TRBV5-6 CASSLVLTFSTDTQYF TGTGCCAGCAGCTTGGTCCTAACCTTTAGCACAGATACGCAGTATTTT
NA TRBJ1-5 TRBV2 CASSEAAGGSNQPQHF TGTGCCAGCAGTGAAGCAGCCGGGGGTAGCAATCAGCCCCAGCATTTT
TRBD1 TRBJ1-5 TRBV5-6 CASSWTGGGQPQHF TGTGCCAGCAGCTGGACAGGGGGTGGTCAGCCCCAGCATTTT
NA TRBJ1-3 TRBV2 CASSHGTLYSGNTIYF TGTGCCAGCAGTCATGGGACACTTTACTCTGGAAACACCATATATTTT
NA TRBJ2-1 TRBV19 CASSLTTEGQLAAQFF TGTGCCAGTAGTCTCACCACGGAAGGCCAACTAGCTGCGCAGTTCTTC
NA TRBJ1-2 TRBV27 CASPVDNYYGYTF TGTGCCAGCCCCGTGGACAATTACTATGGCTACACCTTC
NA TRBJ1-2 TRBV4-3 CASSQERGWGRGYTF TGCGCCAGCAGCCAAGAAAGGGGGTGGGGACGGGGCTACACCTTC
TRBD1 TRBJ2-5 TRBV6-5 CASSYYTGQGMETQYF TGTGCCAGCAGTTACTACACCGGACAGGGGATGGAGACCCAGTACTTC
NA TRBJ2-1 TRBV5-1 CASSLNDWYNEQFF TGCGCCAGCAGCTTAAATGACTGGTACAATGAGCAGTTCTTC
NA TRBJ1-1 TRBV6-4 CASRIGANTEAFF TGTGCCAGCAGGATTGGGGCGAACACTGAAGCTTTCTTT
NA TRBJ2-2 TRBV19 CASSSDIPPNTGELFF TGTGCCAGTAGTTCGGACATCCCCCCGAACACCGGGGAGCTGTTTTTT
TRBD1 TRBJ2-5 TRBV5-4 CASSIGTGGETQYF TGTGCCAGCAGCATAGGGACAGGAGGGGAGACCCAGTACTTC
NA TRBJ2-6 TRBV25-1 CASSAVSGANVLTF TGTGCCAGCAGTGCCGTCTCTGGGGCCAACGTCCTGACTTTC
TRBD1 TRBJ2-7 TRBV19 CASSYDRGEQYF TGTGCCAGTAGCTATGACAGGGGCGAGCAGTACTTC
TRBD2 TRBJ2-7 TRBV7-2 CASSLLFSGGDYEQYF TGTGCCAGCAGCTTACTCTTCTCGGGGGGGGACTACGAGCAGTACTTC
NA TRBJ2-3 TRBV6-5 CASSSAGASTDTQYF TGTGCCAGCAGTTCGGCAGGGGCAAGCACAGATACGCAGTATTTT
NA TRBJ2-7 TRBV27 CASAYRGLNEQYF TGTGCCAGCGCATACCGGGGGTTGAACGAGCAGTACTTC
NA TRBJ1-1 TRBV6-1 CASRPTPPNTEAFF TGTGCCAGCAGACCCACACCACCGAACACTGAAGCTTTCTTT
NA TRBJ2-1 TRBV25-1 CASSEGRNFYNEQFF TGTGCCAGCAGTGAGGGGCGGAATTTCTACAATGAGCAGTTCTTC
TRBD1 TRBJ1-2 TRBV11-2 CASSLVRQGGYGYTF TGTGCCAGCAGCTTAGTTCGACAGGGGGGCTATGGCTACACCTTC
NA TRBJ1-5 TRBV19 CASTPVRGNQPQHF TGTGCCAGTACCCCCGTCCGTGGCAATCAGCCCCAGCATTTT
TRBD1 TRBJ2-1 TRBV27 CASSRTGVYNEQFF TGTGCCAGCAGTCGTACAGGGGTGTACAATGAGCAGTTCTTC
TRBD1 TRBJ2-5 TRBV19 CASSTATGSQETQYF TGTGCCAGTAGTACAGCGACAGGGTCGCAAGAGACCCAGTACTTC
NA TRBJ1-5 TRBV6-1 CASSALGGNQPQHF TGTGCCAGCAGCGCCCTCGGGGGTAATCAGCCCCAGCATTTT
TRBD2 TRBJ2-7 TRBV30 CAWSILAGAGFYEQYF TGTGCCTGGAGTATACTAGCGGGGGCAGGGTTCTACGAGCAGTACTTC
NA TRBJ2-7 TRBV10-1 CASSEFGQPMTYEQYF TGCGCCAGCAGTGAGTTCGGACAGCCTATGACCTACGAGCAGTACTTC
NA TRBJ1-2 TRBV4-1 CASSQADGDPDYGYTF TGCGCCAGCAGCCAAGCGGACGGGGATCCTGACTATGGCTACACCTTC
NA TRBJ1-2 TRBV25-1 CASSELSGELGYGYTF TGTGCCAGCAGTGAATTGTCTGGGGAGTTGGGCTATGGCTACACCTTC
NA TRBJ1-2 TRBV18 CASSPSTFPQGGYTF TGTGCCAGCTCACCGTCGACATTCCCCCAGGGTGGCTACACCTTC
TRBD2 TRBJ2-7 TRBV28 CASSNTRRLAGEQYF TGTGCCAGCAGTAACACCCGCCGACTAGCGGGGGAGCAGTACTTC
TRBD2 TRBJ2-7 TRBV6-5 CASSYSWTSVTYEQYF TGTGCCAGCAGTTACTCCTGGACTAGCGTTACCTACGAGCAGTACTTC
NA TRBJ1-1 TRBV6-1 CASSEFRQNTEAFF TGTGCCAGCAGTGAATTCCGACAGAACACTGAAGCTTTCTTT
NA TRBJ2-5 TRBV5-6 CASSNDWGRETQYF TGTGCCAGCAGTAATGATTGGGGGCGGGAGACCCAGTACTTC
TRBD2 TRBJ2-5 TRBV6-1 CASRSSGGRETQYF TGTGCCAGCAGATCCTCGGGGGGTCGAGAGACCCAGTACTTC
NA TRBJ1-2 TRBV7-2 CASSLGTVAAGYTF TGTGCCAGCAGCTTAGGGACAGTGGCGGCTGGCTACACCTTC